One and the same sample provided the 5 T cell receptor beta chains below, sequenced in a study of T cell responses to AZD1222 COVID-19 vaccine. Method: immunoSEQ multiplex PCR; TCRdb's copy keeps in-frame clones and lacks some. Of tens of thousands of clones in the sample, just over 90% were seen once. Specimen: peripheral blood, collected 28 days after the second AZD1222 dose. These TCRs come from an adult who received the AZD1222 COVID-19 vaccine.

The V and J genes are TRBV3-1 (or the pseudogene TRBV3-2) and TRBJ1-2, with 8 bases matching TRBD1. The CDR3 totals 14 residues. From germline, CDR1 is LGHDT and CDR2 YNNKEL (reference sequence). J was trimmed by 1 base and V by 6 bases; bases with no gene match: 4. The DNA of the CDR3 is TGTGCCAGCAGTCCGGGACAGGATAACTATGGCTACACCTTC. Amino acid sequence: CASSPGQDNYGYTF.

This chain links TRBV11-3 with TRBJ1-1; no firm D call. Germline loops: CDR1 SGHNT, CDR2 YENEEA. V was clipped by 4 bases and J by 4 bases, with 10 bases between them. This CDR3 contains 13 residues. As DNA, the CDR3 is TGTGCCAGCAGCTACACGGTGGGCACTGAAGCTTTCTTT. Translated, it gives CASSYTVGTEAFF. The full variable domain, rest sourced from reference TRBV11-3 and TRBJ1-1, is EAGVVQSPRYKIIEKKQPVAFWCNPISGHNTLYWYLQNLGQGPELLIRYENEEAVDDSQLPKDRFSAERLKGVDSTLKIQPAELGDSAVYLCASSYTVGTEAFFGQGTRLTVV.

The CDR3 region is CASSIDLSGQGEKLFF. CDR3 nucleotide sequence: TGTGCCAGTAGTATAGATCTATCTGGGCAGGGTGAAAAACTGTTTTTT. The V gene is TRBV19, the J gene TRBJ1-4; tentatively, D is TRBD1 (5 bases). V was clipped by 0 bases and J by 7 bases, with 15 bases between them. CDR1 and CDR2 from the germline V gene are LNHDA and SQIVND (reference sequence). There are 16 residues in the CDR3. Filled out from reference TRBV19 and TRBJ1-4, the complete variable domain reads DGGITQSPKYLFRKEGQNVTLSCEQNLNHDAMYWYRQDPGQGLRLIYYSQIVNDFQKGDIAEGYSVSREKKESFPLTVTSAQKNPTAFYLCASSIDLSGQGEKLFFGSGTQLSVL.

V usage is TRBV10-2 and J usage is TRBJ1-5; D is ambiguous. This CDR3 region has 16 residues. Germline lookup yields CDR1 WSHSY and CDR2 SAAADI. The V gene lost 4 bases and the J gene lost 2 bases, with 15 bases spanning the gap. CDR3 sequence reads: CASSVGTRLRNQPQHF. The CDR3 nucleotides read TGCGCCAGCAGTGTGGGCACCCGGCTCCGCAATCAGCCCCAGCATTTT.

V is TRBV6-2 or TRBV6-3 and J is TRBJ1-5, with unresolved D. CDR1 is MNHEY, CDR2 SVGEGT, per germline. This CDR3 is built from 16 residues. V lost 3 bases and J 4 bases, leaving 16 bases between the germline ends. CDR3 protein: CASSYPSPVTNQPQHF. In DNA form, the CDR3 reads TGTGCCAGCAGTTATCCCTCGCCTGTTACTAATCAGCCCCAGCATTTT.